This entry lists 28 T cell receptor beta chains sequenced from one sample in a study of PD-1 blockade in classical Hodgkin lymphoma. Sequenced by immunoSEQ multiplex PCR; TCRdb stores in-frame clones only, minus some. In the table there are approximately 73,000 clones, just over 90% of which are singletons. There was relapse after autologous stem cell transplantation in every patient, and there was variation in brentuximab vedotin exposure. The sequences come from peripheral blood mononuclear cells (PBMCs), collected at baseline. Receptors were obtained from a human donor with classical Hodgkin lymphoma.

This chain joins TRBV14 and TRBJ1-2; D is unclear. Deletions cut 0 bases from V and 2 bases from J, with 4 bases between. Germline V gene data show CDR1 as SGHDN and CDR2 as FVKESK. This CDR3 is 13 amino acids long. The CDR3, as DNA: TGTGCCAGCAGCCAAGATCAAAACTATGGCTACACCTTC. This gives the protein CASSQDQNYGYTF.

The V gene is TRBV7-2, the J gene TRBJ1-1; D possibly corresponds to TRBD1 (5 bases). Trimming stripped 5 bases from V and 5 bases from J, with 9 bases between. The CDR3 loop spans 12 amino acids. The V gene's germline CDR1 is SGHTA and CDR2 FQGNSA. In DNA form, the CDR3 reads TGTGCCAGCAGCCTAGGGGTGACTGAAGCTTTCTTT. Its protein is CASSLGVTEAFF. The full variable domain, in which reference TRBV7-2 and TRBJ1-1 provide the parts outside the CDR3, is GAGVSQSPSNKVTEKGKDVELRCDPISGHTALYWYRQSLGQGLEFLIYFQGNSAPDKSGLPSDRFSAERTGGSVSTLTIQRTQQEDSAVYLCASSLGVTEAFFGQGTRLTVV.

The chain recombines TRBV6-5 with TRBJ2-2, with 8 bases identical to TRBD1. CDR3 size: 15 residues. CDR1 and CDR2 (germline): MNHEY, SVGAGI. V shed 6 bases and J 8 bases; nucleotides not matched to a gene: 11. The CDR3 nucleotides are TGTGCCAGCAGACGCCAGGGGGCCTCCAATGGGGAGCTGTTTTTT. Protein sequence: CASRRQGASNGELFF.

The chain combines TRBV5-1 with TRBJ2-2; 8 bases fit TRBD1. Germline-derived CDR1 and CDR2 are SGHRS and YFSETQ. The CDR3 length is 14 residues. With V trimmed by 4 bases and J by 3 bases, 2 bases remained unmatched. For the CDR3, the DNA is TGCGCCAGCAGCACGACAGGGGACACCGGGGAGCTGTTTTTT. It is translated as CASSTTGDTGELFF.

The chain recombines TRBV13 with TRBJ1-2; 8 nucleotides agree with TRBD1. Germline V gene lookup returns CDR1 PRHDT and CDR2 FYEKMQ (reference sequence). This CDR3 has 15 amino acids. J lost 8 bases, V lost 0 bases, and 8 bases had no gene match. This CDR3 is CASSLGLQGARGYTF. DNA of the CDR3: TGTGCCAGCAGCTTAGGCCTCCAGGGGGCGCGCGGCTACACCTTC.

The chain uses TRBV9 and TRBJ2-3; D might be TRBD2 (5 bases). This CDR3 spans 16 amino acids. CDR1 and CDR2 from the germline V gene are SGDLS and YYNGEE. The V end lost 1 base, the J end lost 1 base, and 13 bases lay between the germline ends. CDR3 sequence (DNA): TGTGCCAGCAGCGTAAAGGTAGCGCCCCGCACAGATACGCAGTATTTT. It codes for CASSVKVAPRTDTQYF.

This chain uses TRBV6-6 with TRBJ1-5, with D possibly matching TRBD1 (6 bases). There are 14 residues in the CDR3. V lost 2 bases and J 3 bases, leaving 8 bases between the germline ends. The germline V gene has CDR1 MNHNY and CDR2 SVGAGI (reference sequence). CDR3 nucleotide sequence: TGTGCCAGCAGTTACGGGGACACCAATCAGCCCCAGCATTTT. This gives the protein CASSYGDTNQPQHF.

This chain connects TRBV11-2 to TRBJ2-7; D may be TRBD2 (5 bases). Per the germline V gene, CDR1 is SGHAT and CDR2 is FQNNGV. The V end was cut by 6 bases, the J end by 0 bases, with 15 bases between. The CDR3 is made up of 15 amino acids. Written as DNA, the CDR3 is TGTGCCAGCAGAGGGCGGGTCCTAAGCTCCTACGAGCAGTACTTC. The encoded protein is CASRGRVLSSYEQYF.

V gene TRBV10-3 combines with J gene TRBJ1-4, with a tentative D call TRBD1 (6 bases). CDR1 is ENHRY, CDR2 SYGVKD, per germline. V was pared by 0 bases and J by 0 bases, with 8 bases between. The CDR3 is 16 residues long. In DNA form, the CDR3 reads TGTGCCATCAGTGAGTCGGACAGACCAACTAATGAAAAACTGTTTTTT. Translated: CAISESDRPTNEKLFF.

This clone was picked up one time. J is TRBJ2-1 and V is TRBV6-5; D is unresolved. Trimming shortened V by 0 bases and J by 8 bases, and 2 bases separated the two germline ends. This CDR3 contains 11 residues. Germline V gene sequence: CDR1 MNHEY, CDR2 SVGAGI. The CDR3 protein is CASSYSYEQFF. In DNA form, the CDR3 reads TGTGCCAGCAGTTACTCGTATGAGCAGTTCTTC.

The chain carries TRBV5-1 and TRBJ2-3; unclear D gene. CDR1 and CDR2 from the germline V gene are SGHRS and YFSETQ. Trimming left V 0 bases short and J 5 bases short, with 1 base between. The CDR3 runs 11 residues. CDR3 sequence reads: CASSLEDTQYF. DNA for the CDR3: TGCGCCAGCAGCTTGGAAGATACGCAGTATTTT.

This clone was observed once. The J gene is TRBJ1-2, the V gene TRBV6-5; no definite D call. Trimming took 4 bases from V and 2 from J, leaving 8 bases between them. The CDR3 has 13 amino acids. Germline V gives CDR1 MNHEY, CDR2 SVGAGI. CDR3 coding DNA: TGTGCCAGCAGTTTTAATATGAACTATGGCTACACCTTC. Translated: CASSFNMNYGYTF.

This chain joins TRBV12-5 and TRBJ2-7; D call uncertain. The CDR3 spans 15 residues. Germline CDR1 and CDR2: LGHNT and FRNRAP. V lost 3 bases to trimming and J lost 3 bases, with 15 bases between them. CDR3 coding DNA: TGTGCTAGTGGTTTTACGGGCCCTACGAACTACGAGCAGTACTTC. Translating gives CASGFTGPTNYEQYF.

The chain joins TRBV9 to TRBJ2-7; a possible D gene is TRBD1 (5 bases). V lost 0 bases, J lost 5 bases, and 15 bases lay in between. CDR1 and CDR2 from the germline V gene are SGDLS and YYNGEE. The CDR3 totals 15 residues. The CDR3 reads CASSVAPRVGDEQYF. The CDR3, as DNA: TGTGCCAGCAGCGTAGCCCCCAGGGTAGGTGACGAGCAGTACTTC.

V and J are TRBV10-3 and TRBJ2-4, with 13 bases identical to TRBD2. Germline V gene lookup returns CDR1 ENHRY and CDR2 SYGVKD. This CDR3 has 15 residues. V trimming: 2 bases; J trimming: 7 bases; junction bases outside the gene matches: 2. The CDR3 sequence: CAISEGLAGDNIQYF. CDR3 nucleotide sequence: TGTGCCATCAGTGAGGGACTAGCGGGGGACAACATTCAGTACTTC.

The genes are TRBV6-1 and TRBJ2-7; D gene ambiguous. Deletions cut 4 bases from V and 1 base from J, with 11 bases between. CDR3 length: 14 residues. Germline V gives CDR1 MNHNS, CDR2 SASEGT. CDR3 amino acids: CASSGAVLSYEQYF. DNA for the CDR3: TGTGCCAGCAGTGGCGCAGTTCTTTCCTACGAGCAGTACTTC.

This clone was counted only a few times. This chain uses TRBV2 with TRBJ2-2, with TRBD1 as a possible D gene (5 bases). CDR3 length: 15 residues. Germline CDR1 reads SNHLY; CDR2 reads FYNNEI. The germline V and J ends were trimmed by 4 bases and 1 base, with 10 bases remaining between them. CDR3 sequence: CASSAKTGNTGELFF. DNA for the CDR3: TGTGCCAGCAGTGCCAAAACAGGGAACACCGGGGAGCTGTTTTTT.

This clone was observed a few times. The J gene is TRBJ2-7, the V gene TRBV11-2; weak D call: TRBD2 (7 bases). V shed 5 bases and J shed 2 bases, with 19 bases lying between them. The CDR3 sequence is 16 residues long. Germline lookup yields CDR1 SGHAT and CDR2 FQNNGV. CDR3 bases: TGTGCCAGCAGCCCCGTACGAGGGGGGGACGCCTACGAGCAGTACTTC. Protein sequence: CASSPVRGGDAYEQYF. The complete variable domain, with remaining parts taken from reference TRBV11-2 and TRBJ2-7, reads EAGVAQSPRYKIIEKRQSVAFWCNPISGHATLYWYQQILGQGPKLLIQFQNNGVVDDSQLPKDRFSAERLKGVDSTLKIQPAKLEDSAVYLCASSPVRGGDAYEQYFGPGTRLTVT.

As DNA, the CDR3 is TGTGCCAGCAGTCTAGGGACCATGGCTGAGCAGTACTTC. Its translation is CASSLGTMAEQYF. The V call is TRBV27, the J call TRBJ2-7, with D possibly being TRBD1 or TRBD2 (5 bases each). The CDR3 runs to 13 residues. Trimming stripped 5 bases from V and 7 bases from J, with 15 bases between. Germline V lookup: CDR1 MNHEY, CDR2 SMNVEV (reference sequence).

The rearrangement links TRBV9 to TRBJ1-2; a possible D gene is TRBD1 (6 bases). This CDR3 has 14 amino acids. V lost 4 bases and J 5 bases, leaving 15 bases between the germline ends. Germline V gene data show CDR1 as SGDLS and CDR2 as YYNGEE. This CDR3 reads CASSPPGAGYGYTF. CDR3 nucleotide sequence: TGTGCCAGCAGCCCCCCGGGGGCCGGGTATGGCTACACCTTC.

The rearrangement uses TRBV5-6 and TRBJ1-1; D gene uncertain. Germline CDR1 is SGHDT and CDR2 is YYEEEE. The V gene lost 4 bases and the J gene lost 11 bases, with 15 bases spanning the gap. This CDR3 region has 12 residues. CDR3 sequence: CASSRWTGEAFF. The CDR3 nucleotides read TGTGCCAGCAGCCGCTGGACCGGAGAGGCTTTCTTT.

The chain combines TRBV27 with TRBJ1-3; D gene unclear. The V end was cut by 8 bases, the J end by 2 bases, with 7 bases between. This CDR3 has 12 residues. The germline CDR1 and CDR2 sequences are MNHEY and SMNVEV (reference sequence). DNA of the CDR3: TGTGCCAGCGGGATAACTGGAAACACCATATATTTT. Its protein product is CASGITGNTIYF.

As DNA, the CDR3 is TGTGCCAGCAGCTTAGATGAATCCTACGAGCAGTACTTC. It encodes CASSLDESYEQYF. V is TRBV11-2 and J is TRBJ2-7; the D is unclear. Germline V gene data show CDR1 as SGHAT and CDR2 as FQNNGV. The CDR3 has 13 residues. Between the trimmed V and J ends, which lost 0 bases and 1 base, there was a span of 4 bases.

This clone was counted a single time. The chain combines TRBV19 with TRBJ1-3; 8 bases agree with TRBD1. The CDR3 is 20 amino acids. CDR1 LNHDA and CDR2 SQIVND come from the germline V gene (reference sequence). Trimming took 3 bases from V and 4 from J; bases not matched to a gene: 20. CDR3 sequence (DNA): TGTGCCAGTAGTATCGGAAGCTCAGGACAGGGAGTCCCGCTCGGAAACACCATATATTTT. Its protein is CASSIGSSGQGVPLGNTIYF. The full variable domain, rest sourced from reference TRBV19 and TRBJ1-3, is DGGITQSPKYLFRKEGQNVTLSCEQNLNHDAMYWYRQDPGQGLRLIYYSQIVNDFQKGDIAEGYSVSREKKESFPLTVTSAQKNPTAFYLCASSIGSSGQGVPLGNTIYFGEGSWLTVV.

V and J are TRBV14 and TRBJ1-6; D gene uncertain. The CDR3 length is 17 residues. V lost 4 bases to trimming and J lost 0 bases, with 13 bases between them. CDR1 SGHDN and CDR2 FVKESK come from the germline V gene. The CDR3 DNA follows: TGTGCCAGCAGCCCGCTGAGCGCGAGCTCCTATAATTCACCCCTCCACTTT. Amino acids: CASSPLSASSYNSPLHF.

J is TRBJ2-7 and V is TRBV7-9; TRBD2 matches at 8 bases. This CDR3 is built from 14 residues. Germline V gene sequence: CDR1 SEHNR, CDR2 FQNEAQ (reference sequence). V shed 1 base, J shed 2 bases, and the junction held 1 base outside the gene matches. The CDR3 spells CASSLVGGAYEQYF. CDR3 coding DNA: TGTGCCAGCAGCTTAGTCGGGGGGGCCTACGAGCAGTACTTC.

The J gene is TRBJ2-1, the V gene TRBV9; 11 bases align to TRBD2. After removal of 1 base from V and 1 base from J, the junction contained 4 bases not matched to a gene. Germline V CDR1 and CDR2: SGDLS, YYNGEE. The CDR3 covers 17 residues. In DNA form, the CDR3 reads TGTGCCAGCAGCGTAACAGGACTAGCGGGTTCCTACAATGAGCAGTTCTTC. Its translation is CASSVTGLAGSYNEQFF.

V is TRBV29-1 and J is TRBJ2-3; 8 bases line up with TRBD1. The ends lost 5 bases at V and 6 bases at J; junction bases unmatched: 13. The CDR3 totals 15 residues. Germline-derived CDR1 and CDR2 are SQVTM and ANQGSEA. CDR3 in amino acids: CSVTGLDRVSDTQYF. The CDR3, as DNA: TGCAGCGTTACCGGGCTGGACAGGGTATCTGATACGCAGTATTTT.